Shown below are 3 T cell receptor beta chains from a single sample sequenced in a study of CD8 T cells in ankylosing spondylitis. Study-wide results and limits: Seemingly characteristic of ankylosing spondylitis blood was a TCR beta motif consisting of about 8 highly homologous variants.

TCRdb recomputed calls from the 5' RACE reads with MiXCR, one row per CDR3 protein. The profile covers about 420,000 distinct CDR3 sequences, with about a fifth appearing a single time and around 17% taken by the ten largest. Their specific antigens are unknown. The sequenced sample consisted of blood, either unsorted or a sorted T cell fraction (not recorded which). These receptors were taken from a male donor with ankylosing spondylitis.

The sample holds many counts of this clonotype. This sequence joins TRBV7-2 and TRBJ2-5; 10 nucleotides align to TRBD2. V lost 3 bases and J lost 2; bases outside the gene matches: 0. CDR1 and CDR2 (germline): SGHTA, FQGNSA. The CDR3 has 14 residues. The CDR3 loop reads CASSLTSGQETQYF. DNA for the CDR3: TGTGCCAGCAGCTTGACTAGCGGGCAAGAGACCCAGTACTTC.

This clonotype was counted at least ten times. The V and J genes are TRBV20-1 and TRBJ2-3; 12 nucleotides align to TRBD1. This CDR3 comprises 14 residues. Trimming cost V 6 bases and J 5 bases; bases outside gene matches: 6. Germline lookup yields CDR1 DFQATT and CDR2 SNEGSKA (reference sequence). In DNA, the CDR3 is TGCAGTGCACAGGGACAGGGGGCGGGAGATACGCAGTATTTT. Encoded protein: CSAQGQGAGDTQYF.

This clonotype was seen a few times. The chain carries TRBV30 and TRBJ1-6, with 7 bases aligning to TRBD1. Germline lookup yields CDR1 GTSNPN and CDR2 SVGIG (reference sequence). This CDR3 is 14 amino acids long. The V and J ends lost 0 bases and 5 bases, in that order; junction bases with no gene match: 1. The DNA for the CDR3 is TGTGCCTGGAGTGTGGACAGGAATAATTCACCCCTCCACTTT. It yields the protein CAWSVDRNNSPLHF.